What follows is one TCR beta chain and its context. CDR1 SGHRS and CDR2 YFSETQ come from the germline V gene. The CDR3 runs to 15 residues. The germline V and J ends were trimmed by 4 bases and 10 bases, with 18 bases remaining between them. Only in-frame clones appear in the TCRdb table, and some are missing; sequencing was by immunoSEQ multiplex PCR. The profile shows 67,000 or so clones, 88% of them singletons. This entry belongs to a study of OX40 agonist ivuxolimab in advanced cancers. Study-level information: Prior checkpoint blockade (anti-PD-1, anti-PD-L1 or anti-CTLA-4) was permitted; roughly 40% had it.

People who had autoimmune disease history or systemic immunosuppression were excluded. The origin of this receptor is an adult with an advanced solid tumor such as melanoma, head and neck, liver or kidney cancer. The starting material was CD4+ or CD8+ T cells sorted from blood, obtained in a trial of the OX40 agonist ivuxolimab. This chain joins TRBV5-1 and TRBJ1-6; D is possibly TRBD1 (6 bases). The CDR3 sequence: CASSASWERGSPLHF. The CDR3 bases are TGCGCCAGCAGCGCATCGTGGGAGAGGGGGTCACCCCTCCACTTT.